These 4 T cell receptor beta chains originate from one sample sequenced in a study of cytomegalovirus exposure and HLA in healthy donors. It was with 60 Vbeta and 13 Jbeta primers that the PCR ran. Sequenced by immunoSEQ multiplex PCR; TCRdb stores in-frame clones only, minus some. The table has a few hundred thousand clones, over 85% seen once. The sample was PBMCs. The receptors were sampled from a young woman in good health and CMV-seronegative.

This chain uses TRBV13 with TRBJ2-7, with TRBD1 identical over 9 bases. Trimming removed 5 bases from V and 4 bases from J; junction bases left unmatched: 9. Germline CDR1 reads PRHDT; CDR2 reads FYEKMQ (reference sequence). The CDR3 totals 15 residues. The CDR3 here is CASSRNWDRAYEQYF. CDR3 nucleotides: TGTGCCAGCAGCCGAAATTGGGACAGGGCTTACGAGCAGTACTTC.

This rearrangement joins TRBV5-1 to TRBJ1-2; 9 nucleotides line up with TRBD1. Losses at the gene ends were 0 bases for V and 14 bases for J; bases not matched to a gene: 5. CDR1 is SGHRS, CDR2 YFSETQ, per germline. The length of the CDR3 is 12 residues. The CDR3 reads CASSLAGQGKTF. CDR3 bases: TGCGCCAGCAGCTTGGCGGGACAGGGTAAGACCTTC.

This chain connects TRBV4-2 to TRBJ2-3; 14 bases map to TRBD2. CDR1 is LGHNA, CDR2 YNFKEQ, per germline. The CDR3 consists of 17 residues. Trimming took 1 base from V and 2 from J; bases not matched to a gene: 2. CDR3: CASSQGTSGGNTDTQYF. CDR3 nucleotide sequence: TGTGCCAGCAGCCAAGGGACTAGCGGGGGGAACACAGATACGCAGTATTTT.

This chain uses TRBV10-3 with TRBJ2-7; TRBD2 aligns across 7 bases. The CDR3 runs to 14 residues. Germline assignment: CDR1 ENHRY and CDR2 SYGVKD. V shed 2 bases and J 7 bases; nucleotides not matched to a gene: 8. CDR3 bases: TGTGCCATCAGTGAGGTCGGCGGGGGAGTTGAGCAGTACTTC. Translated, it gives CAISEVGGGVEQYF.